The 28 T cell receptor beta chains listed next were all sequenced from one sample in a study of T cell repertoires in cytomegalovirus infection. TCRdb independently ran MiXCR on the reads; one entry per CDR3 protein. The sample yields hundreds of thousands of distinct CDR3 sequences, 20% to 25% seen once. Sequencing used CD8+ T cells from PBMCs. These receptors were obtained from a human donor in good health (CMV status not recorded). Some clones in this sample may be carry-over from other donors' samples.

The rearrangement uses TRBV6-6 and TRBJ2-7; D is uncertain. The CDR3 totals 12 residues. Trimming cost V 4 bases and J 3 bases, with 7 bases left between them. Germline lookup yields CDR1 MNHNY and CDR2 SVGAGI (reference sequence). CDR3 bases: TGTGCCAGCAGTTCGGTTAACTACGAGCAGTACTTC. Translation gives CASSSVNYEQYF.

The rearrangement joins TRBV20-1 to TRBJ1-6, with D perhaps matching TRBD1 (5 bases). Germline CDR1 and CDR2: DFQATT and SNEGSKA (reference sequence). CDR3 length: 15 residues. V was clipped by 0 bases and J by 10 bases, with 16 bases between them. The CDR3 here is CSARDWAGRLSPLHF. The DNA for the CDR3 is TGCAGTGCTAGAGATTGGGCAGGGCGGTTGTCACCCCTCCACTTT.

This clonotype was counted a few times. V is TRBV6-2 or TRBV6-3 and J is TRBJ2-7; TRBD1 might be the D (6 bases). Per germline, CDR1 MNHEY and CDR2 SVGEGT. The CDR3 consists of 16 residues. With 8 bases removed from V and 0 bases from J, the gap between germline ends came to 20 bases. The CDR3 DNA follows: TGTGCCAGCTCGTTCCCGGCAGGGGCCTACTCCTACGAGCAGTACTTC. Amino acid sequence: CASSFPAGAYSYEQYF.

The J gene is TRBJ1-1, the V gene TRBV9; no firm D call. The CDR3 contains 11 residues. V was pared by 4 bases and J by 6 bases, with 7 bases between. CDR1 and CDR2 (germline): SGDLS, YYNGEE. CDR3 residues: CASSSFPEAFF. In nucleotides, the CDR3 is TGTGCCAGCAGCTCCTTCCCTGAAGCTTTCTTT.

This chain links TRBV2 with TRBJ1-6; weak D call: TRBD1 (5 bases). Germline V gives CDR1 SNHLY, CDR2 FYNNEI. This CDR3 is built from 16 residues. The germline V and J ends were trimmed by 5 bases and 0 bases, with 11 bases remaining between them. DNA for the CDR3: TGTGCCAGCAGTCAACAGGCGTTCTCCTATAATTCACCCCTCCACTTT. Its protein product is CASSQQAFSYNSPLHF.

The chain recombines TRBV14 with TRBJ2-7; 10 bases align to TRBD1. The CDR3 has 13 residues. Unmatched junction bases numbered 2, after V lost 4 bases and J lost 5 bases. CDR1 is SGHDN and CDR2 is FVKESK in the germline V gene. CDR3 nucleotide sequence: TGTGCCAGCAGCCGGGACAGGGGAAACGAGCAGTACTTC. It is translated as CASSRDRGNEQYF.

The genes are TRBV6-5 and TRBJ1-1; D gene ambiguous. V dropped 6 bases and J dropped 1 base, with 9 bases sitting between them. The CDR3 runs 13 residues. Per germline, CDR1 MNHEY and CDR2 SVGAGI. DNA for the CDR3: TGTGCCAGCAGGGTTCGGGGGAACACTGAAGCTTTCTTT. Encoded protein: CASRVRGNTEAFF.

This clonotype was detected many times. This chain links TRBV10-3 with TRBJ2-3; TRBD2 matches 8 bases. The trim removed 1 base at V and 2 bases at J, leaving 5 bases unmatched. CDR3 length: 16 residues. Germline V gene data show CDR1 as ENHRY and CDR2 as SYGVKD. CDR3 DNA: TGTGCCATCAGTGAGTGGGCTAGCGGGTACACAGATACGCAGTATTTT. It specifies CAISEWASGYTDTQYF.

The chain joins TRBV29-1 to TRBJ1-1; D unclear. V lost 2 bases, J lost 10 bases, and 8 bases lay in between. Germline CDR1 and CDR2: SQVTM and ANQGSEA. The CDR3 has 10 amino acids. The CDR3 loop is CSVEYSGAFF. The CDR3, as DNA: TGCAGCGTTGAATACAGTGGAGCTTTCTTT. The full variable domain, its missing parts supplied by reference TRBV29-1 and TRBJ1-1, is SAVISQKPSRDICQRGTSLTIQCQVDSQVTMMFWYRQQPGQSLTLIATANQGSEATYESGFVIDKFPISRPNLTFSTLTVSNMSPEDSSIYLCSVEYSGAFFGQGTRLTVV.

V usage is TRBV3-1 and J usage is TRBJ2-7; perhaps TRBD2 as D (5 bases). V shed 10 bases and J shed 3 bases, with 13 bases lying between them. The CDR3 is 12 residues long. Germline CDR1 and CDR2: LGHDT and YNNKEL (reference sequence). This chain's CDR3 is CATEDRDYEQYF. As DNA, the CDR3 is TGTGCCACGGAGGACCGCGACTACGAGCAGTACTTC.

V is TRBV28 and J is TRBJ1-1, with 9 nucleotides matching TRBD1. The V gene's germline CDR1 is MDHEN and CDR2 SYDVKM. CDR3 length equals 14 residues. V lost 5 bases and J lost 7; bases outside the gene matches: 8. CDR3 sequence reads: CASSKPTGGLEAFF. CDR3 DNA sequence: TGTGCCAGCAGTAAGCCCACAGGGGGCCTTGAAGCTTTCTTT. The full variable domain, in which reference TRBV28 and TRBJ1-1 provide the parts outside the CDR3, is DVKVTQSSRYLVKRTGEKVFLECVQDMDHENMFWYRQDPGLGLRLIYFSYDVKMKEKGDIPEGYSVSREKKERFSLILESASTNQTSMYLCASSKPTGGLEAFFGQGTRLTVV.

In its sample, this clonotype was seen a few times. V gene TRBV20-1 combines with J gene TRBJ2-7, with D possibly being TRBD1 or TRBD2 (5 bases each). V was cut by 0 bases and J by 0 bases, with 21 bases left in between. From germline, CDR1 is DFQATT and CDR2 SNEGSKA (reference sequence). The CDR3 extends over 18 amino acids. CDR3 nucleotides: TGCAGTGCTAGAGATCCGGCAGGCGAGGGGCACCACTCCTACGAGCAGTACTTC. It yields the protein CSARDPAGEGHHSYEQYF.

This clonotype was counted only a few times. The CDR3 region is CSARKKQGLSSYNEQFF. The CDR3 coding sequence is TGCAGTGCGAGAAAAAAACAGGGCCTAAGCTCCTACAATGAGCAGTTCTTC. The chain links TRBV20-1 to TRBJ2-1; D is possibly TRBD1 (6 bases). The CDR3 length is 17 residues. Trimming removed 6 bases at V and 0 bases at J, with 21 bases between. CDR1 and CDR2 from the germline V gene are DFQATT and SNEGSKA (reference sequence).

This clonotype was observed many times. The CDR3 nucleotides read TGTGCCAGCAGCCCCCTTGGGTCTGAAGCTTTCTTT. Translation: CASSPLGSEAFF. The chain carries TRBV6-2 or TRBV6-3 and TRBJ1-1, with no clear D. Trimming cost V 6 bases and J 6 bases, with 11 bases left between them. The CDR3 extends over 12 amino acids. Germline V gene sequence: CDR1 MNHEY, CDR2 SVGEGT.

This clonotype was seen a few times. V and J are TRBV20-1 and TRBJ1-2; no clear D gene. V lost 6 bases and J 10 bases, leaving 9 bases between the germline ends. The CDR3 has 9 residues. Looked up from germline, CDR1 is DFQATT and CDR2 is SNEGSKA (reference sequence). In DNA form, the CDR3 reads TGCAGTGCCCCGCGGTCCTACACCTTC. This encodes CSAPRSYTF.

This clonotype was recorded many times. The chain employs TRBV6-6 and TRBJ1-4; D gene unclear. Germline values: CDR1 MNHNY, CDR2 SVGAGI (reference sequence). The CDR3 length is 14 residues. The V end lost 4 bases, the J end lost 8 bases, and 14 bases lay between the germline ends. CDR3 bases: TGTGCCAGCAGTTCGGCCGGGCCCGAGGAAAAACTGTTTTTT. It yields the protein CASSSAGPEEKLFF.

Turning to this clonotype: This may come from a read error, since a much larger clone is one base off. The chain's CDR3 is CASSLKGTIGGMFF. The CDR3, as DNA: TGTGCCAGCAGCTTAAAGGGGACTATCGGGGGAATGTTCTTC. The chain combines TRBV7-3 with TRBJ2-1; TRBD2 matches at 7 bases. The V gene end was trimmed by 1 base and the J gene end by 15 bases; junction bases not matched to a gene: 12. Germline V gene lookup returns CDR1 SGHTA and CDR2 FQGTGA. The CDR3 covers 14 residues.

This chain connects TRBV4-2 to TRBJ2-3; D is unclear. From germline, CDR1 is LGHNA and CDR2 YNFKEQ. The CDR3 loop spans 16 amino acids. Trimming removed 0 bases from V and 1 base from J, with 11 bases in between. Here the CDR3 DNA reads TGTGCCAGCAGCCAAGAGAAGCTCCGCGGCACAGATACGCAGTATTTT. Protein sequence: CASSQEKLRGTDTQYF.

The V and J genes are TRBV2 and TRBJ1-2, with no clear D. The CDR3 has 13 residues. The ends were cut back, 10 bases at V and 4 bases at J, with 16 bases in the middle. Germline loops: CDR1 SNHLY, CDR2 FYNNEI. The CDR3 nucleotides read TGTGCCACCTCTGGCGAAGAGACCTATGGCTACACCTTC. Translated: CATSGEETYGYTF.

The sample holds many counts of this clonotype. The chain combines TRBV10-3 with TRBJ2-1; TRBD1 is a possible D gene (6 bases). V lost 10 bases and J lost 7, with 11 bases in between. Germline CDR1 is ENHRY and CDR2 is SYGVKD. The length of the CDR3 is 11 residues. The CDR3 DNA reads TGTGCCACCGAGGGGGTGAATGAGCAGTTCTTC. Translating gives CATEGVNEQFF.

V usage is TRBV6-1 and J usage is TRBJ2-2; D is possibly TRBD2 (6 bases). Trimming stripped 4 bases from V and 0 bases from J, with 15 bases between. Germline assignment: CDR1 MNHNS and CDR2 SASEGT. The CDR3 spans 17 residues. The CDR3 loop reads CASSGWGVNPNTGELFF. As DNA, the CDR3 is TGTGCCAGCAGTGGATGGGGGGTTAATCCGAACACCGGGGAGCTGTTTTTT.

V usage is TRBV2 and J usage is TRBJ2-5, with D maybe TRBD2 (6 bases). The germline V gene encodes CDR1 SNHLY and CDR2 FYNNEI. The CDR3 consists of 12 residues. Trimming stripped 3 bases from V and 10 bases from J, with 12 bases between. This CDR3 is CASSDVGRNQYF. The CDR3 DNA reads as TGTGCCAGCAGTGATGTAGGGAGGAACCAGTACTTC.

The CDR3 loop reads CASSLELQGNEQFF. CDR3 nucleotide sequence: TGTGCCAGCAGCTTAGAGCTACAGGGAAATGAGCAGTTCTTC. The V gene is TRBV7-9, the J gene TRBJ2-1; D is perhaps TRBD1 (6 bases). Trimming left V 1 base short and J 7 bases short, with 11 bases between. The CDR3 is made up of 14 amino acids. Germline-derived CDR1 and CDR2 are SEHNR and FQNEAQ (reference sequence).

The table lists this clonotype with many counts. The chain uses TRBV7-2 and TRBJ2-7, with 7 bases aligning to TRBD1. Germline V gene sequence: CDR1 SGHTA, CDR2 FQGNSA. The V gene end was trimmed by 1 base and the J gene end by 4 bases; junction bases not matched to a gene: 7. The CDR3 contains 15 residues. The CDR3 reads CASSLDGRGWYEQYF. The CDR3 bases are TGTGCCAGCAGCTTAGATGGCAGGGGGTGGTACGAGCAGTACTTC.

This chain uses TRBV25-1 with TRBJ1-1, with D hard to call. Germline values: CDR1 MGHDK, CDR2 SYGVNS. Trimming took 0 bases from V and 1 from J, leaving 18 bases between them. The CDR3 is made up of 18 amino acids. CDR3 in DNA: TGTGCCAGCAGTGAATATTACCTTACACGGAGCCAGAACACTGAAGCTTTCTTT. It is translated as CASSEYYLTRSQNTEAFF.

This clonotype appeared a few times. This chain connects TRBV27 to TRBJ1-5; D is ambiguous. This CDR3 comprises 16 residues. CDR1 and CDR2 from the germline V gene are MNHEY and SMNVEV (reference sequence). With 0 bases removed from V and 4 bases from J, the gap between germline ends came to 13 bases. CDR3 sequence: CASSLSSQTPNQPQHF. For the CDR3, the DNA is TGTGCCAGCAGTTTATCGTCCCAGACACCAAATCAGCCCCAGCATTTT.

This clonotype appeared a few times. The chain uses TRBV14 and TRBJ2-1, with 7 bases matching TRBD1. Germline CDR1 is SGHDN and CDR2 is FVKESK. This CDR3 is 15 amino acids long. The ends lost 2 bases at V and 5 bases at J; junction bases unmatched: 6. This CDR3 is CASSQRTTGDNEQFF. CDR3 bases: TGTGCCAGCAGCCAACGGACAACAGGGGACAATGAGCAGTTCTTC.

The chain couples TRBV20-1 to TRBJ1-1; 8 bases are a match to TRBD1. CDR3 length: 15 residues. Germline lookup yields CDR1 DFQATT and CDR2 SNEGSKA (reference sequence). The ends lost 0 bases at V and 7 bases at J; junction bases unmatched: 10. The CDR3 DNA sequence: TGCAGTGCTAGAGATCATGCAGGGGGCACGGATGAAGCTTTCTTT. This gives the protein CSARDHAGGTDEAFF.